Listed below are T cell receptor beta chains from one sample, sequenced in a study of blood T cell repertoires in COVID-19. Only in-frame clones appear in the TCRdb table, and some are missing; sequencing was by immunoSEQ multiplex PCR. There are about 180,000 clones in the sample; around 88% occur only once, and about 9.6% lies in the top ten. The sample was PBMCs or T cells enriched from blood (not recorded which). These receptors all stem from a woman under 40 who had recovered from COVID-19. Each CDR3 is given with its conserved first and last residue. A D gene is named only where the DNA matches it firmly.

>TRBV7-2|14|TRBD1|TRBJ2-1
CASSEQQGPPEQFF
>TRBV24-1|17|TRBD2|TRBJ2-3
CATSDFWTSGATDTQYF
>TRBV28|13|NA|TRBJ1-1
CASSLFLGGEAFF
>TRBV5-8|15|NA|TRBJ2-7
CASSLERGPEGEQYF
>TRBV7-7|9|NA|TRBJ2-1
CASRLALFF
>TRBV5-4|14|NA|TRBJ2-5
CASSLGGSQETQYF
>TRBV7-6|13|TRBD1|TRBJ1-2
CASSLTGGNGYTF
>TRBV28|15|TRBD2|TRBJ2-1
CASSLSIEREGQYFF
>TRBV9|16|TRBD2|TRBJ2-7
CASSVRTGGPGYEQYF
>TRBV5-6|16|TRBD1|TRBJ1-6
CASSGTTGTVYSPLHF
>TRBV10-3|16|NA|TRBJ2-7
CAISGQGSLESYEQYF
>TRBV25-1|16|NA|TRBJ2-2
CASSELRELNTGELFF
>TRBV12-1|17|NA|TRBJ2-1
CASSFRPPGEAYNEQFF
>TRBV7-9|13|TRBD1|TRBJ1-5
CASSRDRDQPQHF
>TRBV5-1|16|TRBD2|TRBJ2-5
CASSPTSGSWQETQYF
>TRBV30|16|TRBD2|TRBJ2-7
CAWPLRGLAGVWEQYF
>TRBV7-9|15|NA|TRBJ1-1
CASSPSSGMNTEAFF
>TRBV27|12|NA|TRBJ2-3
CASSLTGDTQYF
>TRBV25-1|17|TRBD1|TRBJ1-2
CASSEFFSSDEGAGYTF
>TRBV28|14|NA|TRBJ2-3
CASGSSLITDTQYF
>TRBV6-1|16|TRBD2|TRBJ2-1
CASSEDSGSPYNEQFF
>TRBV27|20|TRBD2|TRBJ2-7
CASSLRSVELAGENVYEQYF
>TRBV7-8|16|NA|TRBJ2-7
CASSLYKETAVYEQYF
>TRBV6-5|15|TRBD2|TRBJ2-7
CASSYVASGPYEQYF
>TRBV4-1|19|NA|TRBJ2-1
CASSQDVARRRSSYNEQFF
>TRBV2|17|TRBD1|TRBJ2-5
CASSPGTGLRLQETQYF
>TRBV4-1|18|NA|TRBJ1-4
CASSQQLSRGVTNEKLFF
>TRBV24-1|18|NA|TRBJ2-6
CATSDTTRGISGANVLTF
>TRBV21-1|15|NA|TRBJ1-6
CASSKGDRNNSPLHF
>TRBV12-3/TRBV12-4|13|NA|TRBJ1-1
CASSSTENTEAFF
>TRBV6-5|13|NA|TRBJ1-6
CASSLSYNSPLHF
>TRBV2|13|TRBD1|TRBJ1-1
CASVGQLNTEAFF
>TRBV7-9|14|NA|TRBJ2-5
CASSLVGAGETQYF
>TRBV25-1|14|NA|TRBJ2-3
CASSTEGNTDTQYF
>TRBV24-1|11|NA|TRBJ2-1
CATNQGNGWFF
>TRBV7-9|13|NA|TRBJ2-7
CASSLPGTYEQYF
>TRBV6-2/TRBV6-3|16|NA|TRBJ2-3
CASSYSRDSFTDTQYF
>TRBV6-4|15|TRBD2|TRBJ2-7
CASSDSTSGSYEQYF
>TRBV20-1|10|NA|TRBJ2-1
CSARAGEQFF
>TRBV3-1/TRBV3-2|13|NA|TRBJ1-2
CASSQNQGDGYTF
>TRBV4-1|18|TRBD1|TRBJ1-6
CASSQDPIGQASNSPLHF
>TRBV5-1|16|TRBD1|TRBJ1-6
CASSSTTGATNSPLHF
>TRBV4-1|16|TRBD1|TRBJ1-5
CASSQVWTGGSQPQHF
>TRBV7-8|15|NA|TRBJ2-7
CASSLAGGSAYEQYF
>TRBV6-7|15|NA|TRBJ1-4
CASSLREPVNEKLFF
>TRBV7-9|15|NA|TRBJ2-3
CASSPASDRTDTQYF
>TRBV28|13|TRBD1|TRBJ2-1
CASRQGTYNEQFF
>TRBV24-1|16|TRBD1|TRBJ2-7
CATSTGASPTSYEQYF
>TRBV18|16|TRBD1|TRBJ2-7
CASSPPPGQGFYEQYF